This entry concerns a single T cell receptor (beta chain). This clonotype was seen a handful of times. Its antigen remains unidentified. No much larger clone exists at a distance of one base, and base qualities are not known. CDR1 and CDR2 are drawn from the germline V gene (reference sequence): SEHNR, FQNEAQ. Spanning cysteine to phenylalanine, the CDR3 consists of 17 amino acids. The read is trimmed to its CDR3 DNA, 51 bases read in frame from base 1. Compared with germline, V lacks 2 bases and J lacks 5 bases; bases without a gene match: 13. The sample originates from a study of T-cell reconstitution after alpha-beta-depleted transplantation in children (dated by TCRdb to the mid-2010s). In the study overall: The study quantitatively tracked T-cell immune reconstitution after TCRalphabeta/CD19-depleted allogeneic hematopoietic cell transplantation in children using TCR repertoire profiling.

Read against the paper, the sample's time point label means: day 60 (about 2 months) after transplantation. Explained via the paper, the treatment or condition label denotes: allogeneic hematopoietic cell transplantation with graft depleted of TCRalphabeta T cells and CD19 B cells. TCRalphabeta/CD19-depleted allogeneic hematopoietic cell grafts were given to the transplant recipients, all of whom were children. The library relied on PCR. The data were produced on an Illumina HiSeq 2500. TCR library preparation used molecular barcoding, with unique molecular identifiers applied to normalize quantification of the TCRbeta repertoire. In-frame beta chains were kept once TCRdb had trimmed the public reads at Q25 with fastp and called clones with MiXCR. One record per CDR3 amino acid sequence lists the most common genes and DNA. This sample gives about 100,000 distinct CDR3 sequences in total; 4.5% to 7.5% of them show up just once. Of the sample, roughly 5.5% is held by the ten largest clones.

What the study reported, not specific to this receptor: The apparently early alphabetaT-cell count recovery about two months after transplant was reportedly dependent on only several hundred rapidly expanded clones derived from non-depleted graft cells. Over subsequent months, a decline in hyperexpanded clone frequencies was noted, and after one year, T-cell counts and TCRbeta diversity were mostly ascribed to newly produced T cells. In some patients, the high TCRbeta diversity seen at day 60 was put down to recipient T cells and intrathymic progenitors that had survived conditioning.

The sequence was obtained from a female patient under 10 years old who had a stem cell transplant for Fanconi anemia, so the T cells may come from the graft donor. Source: PBMCs, mostly from graft donor cells, taken 60 days after TCRalphabeta/CD19-depleted stem cell transplant. The rearranged segments are TRBV7-9 and TRBJ1-2; 8 middle bases align to TRBD1. The sequenced DNA: TGTGCCAGCAGCTTATCAGTTACGGGACAGGACCTTTATGGCTACACCTTC. Translated, it reads CASSLSVTGQDLYGYTF.